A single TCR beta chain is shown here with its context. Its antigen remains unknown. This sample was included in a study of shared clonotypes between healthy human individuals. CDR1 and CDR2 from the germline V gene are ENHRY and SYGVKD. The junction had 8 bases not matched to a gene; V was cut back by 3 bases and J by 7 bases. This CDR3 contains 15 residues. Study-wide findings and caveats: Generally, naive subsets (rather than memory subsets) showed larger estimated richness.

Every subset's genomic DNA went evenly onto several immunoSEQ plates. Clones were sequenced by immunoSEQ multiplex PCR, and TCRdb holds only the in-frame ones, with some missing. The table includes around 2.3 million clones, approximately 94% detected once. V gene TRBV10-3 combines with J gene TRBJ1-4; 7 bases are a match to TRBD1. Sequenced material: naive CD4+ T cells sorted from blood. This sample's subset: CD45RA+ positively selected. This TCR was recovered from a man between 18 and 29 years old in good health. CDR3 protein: CAISDNRGSGEKLFF. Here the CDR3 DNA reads TGTGCCATCAGTGACAACAGGGGCTCGGGTGAAAAACTGTTTTTT.